Each of the 2 T cell receptor beta chains below was sequenced from the same sample in a study of T cell repertoires in cytomegalovirus infection. TCRdb used MiXCR to reprocess the reads, holding one entry per CDR3 protein. The table shows 200,000 or so distinct CDR3 sequences, with roughly 30% occurring only once. The specimen was PBMCs. Source of these receptors: a human donor in good health (CMV status not recorded). Some clones in this sample may be carry-over from other donors' samples.

This chain links TRBV2 with TRBJ2-3; D perhaps matches TRBD1 (6 bases). The CDR3 totals 12 residues. V was shortened by 6 bases and J by 4 bases, with 8 bases between the two germline ends. Germline CDR1 and CDR2: SNHLY and FYNNEI. The CDR3 coding sequence is TGTGCCAGCAGGAACAGGGCAGATACGCAGTATTTT. It yields the protein CASRNRADTQYF.

This clonotype occurred many times. The chain combines TRBV7-2 with TRBJ2-7, with a tentative D call TRBD2 (5 bases). The CDR3 has 13 residues. Trimming left V 4 bases short and J 3 bases short, with 10 bases between. Germline CDR1 and CDR2: SGHTA and FQGNSA. The CDR3: CASSSRALYEQYF. Written as DNA, the CDR3 is TGTGCCAGCAGCTCGCGGGCCCTCTACGAGCAGTACTTC.